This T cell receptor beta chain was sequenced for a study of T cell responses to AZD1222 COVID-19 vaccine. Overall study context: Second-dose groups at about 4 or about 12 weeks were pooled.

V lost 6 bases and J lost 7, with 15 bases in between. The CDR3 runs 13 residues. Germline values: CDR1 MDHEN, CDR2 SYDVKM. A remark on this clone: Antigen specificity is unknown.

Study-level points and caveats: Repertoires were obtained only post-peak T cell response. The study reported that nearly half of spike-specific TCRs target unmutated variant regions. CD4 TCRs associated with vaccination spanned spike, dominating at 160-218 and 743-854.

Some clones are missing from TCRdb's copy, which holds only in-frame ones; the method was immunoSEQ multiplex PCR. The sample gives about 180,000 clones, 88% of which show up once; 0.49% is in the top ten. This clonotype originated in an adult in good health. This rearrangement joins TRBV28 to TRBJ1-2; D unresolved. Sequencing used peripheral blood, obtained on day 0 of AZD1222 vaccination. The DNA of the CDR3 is TGTGCCAGCAGCTCCGGAGGTGAGCGTGGCTACACCTTC. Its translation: CASSSGGERGYTF.